This T cell receptor (beta chain) was sequenced for a study of T cell responses to AZD1222 COVID-19 vaccine. Sequencing used immunoSEQ multiplex PCR; TCRdb keeps in-frame clones, though not all of them. The data contain some 120,000 clones, about nine tenths of them singletons. Trimming cost V 3 bases and J 1 base; bases outside gene matches: 9. The CDR3 is 18 amino acids. CDR1 and CDR2 from the germline V gene are KGHSH and LQKENI. This sequence joins TRBV18 and TRBJ1-3, with 10 positions matching TRBD1. Sequenced here: peripheral blood, sampled on day 0 of AZD1222 vaccination. This TCR was recovered from an adult in good health. The CDR3 bases are TGTGCCAGCTCACCCCGCGGGACAGGGGCCTTTTCTGGAAACACCATATATTTT. Its protein product is CASSPRGTGAFSGNTIYF. The full variable domain, completed using reference TRBV18 and TRBJ1-3, is NAGVMQNPRHLVRRRGQEARLRCSPMKGHSHVYWYRQLPEEGLKFMVYLQKENIIDESGMPKERFSAEFPKEGPSILRIQQVVRGDSAAYFCASSPRGTGAFSGNTIYFGEGSWLTVV.